Listed below are T cell receptor beta chains from one sample, sequenced in a study of beta chain features in type 1 diabetes. Produced via immunoSEQ multiplex PCR; TCRdb's table is partial and in-frame only. Of roughly 500,000 clones in the sample, about 29% were seen once. Sequencing used naive CD4+ T cells from blood. The receptors derive from a man aged 18 to 29 in good health. CDR3s include the opening cysteine and the closing phenylalanine or tryptophan. The listing skips clone size in some rows; elsewhere it reads once, few, many or a size class.

J gene	V gene	clone size	CDR3 protein
TRBJ2-1	TRBV2	-	CASSEMRAAYNEQFF
TRBJ2-5	TRBV7-9	few	CASSLVEGLKQETQYF
TRBJ1-1	TRBV29-1	few	CSVGGDTEAFF
TRBJ2-5	TRBV6-6	few	CASSYTNQETQYF
TRBJ2-7	TRBV6-5	few	CASSARTGHPYEQYF
TRBJ1-5	TRBV30	few	CAWQGVSNQPQHF
TRBJ2-3	TRBV30	-	CAWTPGLAQSTDTQYF
TRBJ2-1	TRBV18	-	CASSLLTSSYNEQFF
TRBJ2-1	TRBV11-2	-	CASSPWGEGRNEQFF
TRBJ1-5	TRBV18	-	CAMPWQQPQHF
TRBJ2-1	TRBV7-3	few	CASSLGTNNEQFF
TRBJ2-5	TRBV7-2	few	CASSLASVGSGSQTQYF
TRBJ2-7	TRBV10-3	few	CAIGTAYEQYF
TRBJ2-1	TRBV29-1	few	CSVAGLAAGAYNEQFF
TRBJ2-1	TRBV30	-	CAWSGDRGYNEQFF
TRBJ2-3	TRBV9	few	CASSVDEYTQYF
TRBJ2-1	TRBV15	few	CATSRDQGNEQFF
TRBJ1-4	TRBV30	few	CAWSVLLGTREKLFF
TRBJ2-5	TRBV29-1	few	CSIKDLQETQYF
TRBJ2-5	TRBV4-2	-	CASSQVRGGQETQYF
TRBJ2-5	TRBV18	once	CASSPLGETQYF